The present T cell receptor (beta chain) was sequenced within a study of regulatory T cells in long-lasting Graves disease. The CDR3 consists of 13 residues. V gave up 7 bases and J gave up 2 bases, with 11 bases separating them. Sample time point: persistent/refractory GD, antithyroid drugs over 5 years with positive TRAb. Making the TCR library involved RNA that had been extracted from PBMCs. Construction of TCR beta libraries relied on iRepertoire HTBI primers and on Arm-PCR targeting CDR3 regions. Via MiXCR, TCRdb re-called the multiplex PCR reads, giving one row per CDR3 protein. Of about half a million distinct CDR3 sequences in the sample, around a fifth were seen once.

The material sequenced was peripheral blood mononuclear cells (PBMCs), taken when the disease was refractory, from a patient treated with antithyroid drugs. The TCR was taken from a female donor with Graves disease. The chain carries TRBV12-3 or TRBV12-4 and TRBJ1-1, with no clear D. Here the CDR3 DNA reads TGTGCCAGCACCCTGGACGAAAACACTGAAGCTTTCTTT. It yields the protein CASTLDENTEAFF.